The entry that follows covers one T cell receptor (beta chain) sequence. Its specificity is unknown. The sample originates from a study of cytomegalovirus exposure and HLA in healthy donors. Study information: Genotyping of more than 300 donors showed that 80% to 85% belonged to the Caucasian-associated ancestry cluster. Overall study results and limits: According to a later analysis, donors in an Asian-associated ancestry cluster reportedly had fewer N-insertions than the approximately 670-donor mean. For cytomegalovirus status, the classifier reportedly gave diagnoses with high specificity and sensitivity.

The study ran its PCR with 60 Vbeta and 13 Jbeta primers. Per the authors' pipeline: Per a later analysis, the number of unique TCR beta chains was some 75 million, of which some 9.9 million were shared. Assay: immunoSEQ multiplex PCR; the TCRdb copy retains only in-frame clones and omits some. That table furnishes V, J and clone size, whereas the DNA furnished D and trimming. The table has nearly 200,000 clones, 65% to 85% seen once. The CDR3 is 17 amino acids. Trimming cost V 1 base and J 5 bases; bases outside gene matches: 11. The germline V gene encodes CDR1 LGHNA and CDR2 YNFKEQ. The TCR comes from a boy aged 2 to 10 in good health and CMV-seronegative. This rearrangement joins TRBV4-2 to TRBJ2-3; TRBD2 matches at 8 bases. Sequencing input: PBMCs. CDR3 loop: CASSQVSGGMAGDTQYF. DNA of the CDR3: TGTGCCAGCAGCCAAGTAAGCGGGGGAATGGCGGGAGATACGCAGTATTTT.